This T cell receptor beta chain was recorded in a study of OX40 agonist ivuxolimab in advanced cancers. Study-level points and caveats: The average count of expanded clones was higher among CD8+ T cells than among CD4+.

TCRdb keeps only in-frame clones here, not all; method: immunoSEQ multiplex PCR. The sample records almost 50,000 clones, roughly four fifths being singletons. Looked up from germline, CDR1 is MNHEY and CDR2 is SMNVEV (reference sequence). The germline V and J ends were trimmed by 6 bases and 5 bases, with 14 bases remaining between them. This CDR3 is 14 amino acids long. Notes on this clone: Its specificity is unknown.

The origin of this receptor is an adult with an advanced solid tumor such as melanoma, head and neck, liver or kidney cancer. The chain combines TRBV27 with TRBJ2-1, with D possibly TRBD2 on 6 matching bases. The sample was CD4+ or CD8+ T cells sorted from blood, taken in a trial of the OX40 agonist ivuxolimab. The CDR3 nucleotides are TGTGCCAGCAGCTTCTGGAGGGAGGACAATGAGCAGTTCTTC. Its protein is CASSFWREDNEQFF.